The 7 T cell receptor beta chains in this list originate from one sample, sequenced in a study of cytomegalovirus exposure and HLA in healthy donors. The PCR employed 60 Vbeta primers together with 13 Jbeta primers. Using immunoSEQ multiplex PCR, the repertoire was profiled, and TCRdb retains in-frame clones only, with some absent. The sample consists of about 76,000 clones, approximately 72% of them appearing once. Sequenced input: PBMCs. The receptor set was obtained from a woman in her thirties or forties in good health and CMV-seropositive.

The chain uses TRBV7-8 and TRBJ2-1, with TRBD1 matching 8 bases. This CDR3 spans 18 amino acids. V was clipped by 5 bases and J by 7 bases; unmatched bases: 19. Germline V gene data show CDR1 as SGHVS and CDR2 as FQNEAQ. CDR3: CASSRRTIPRGRGNEQFF. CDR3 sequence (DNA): TGTGCCAGCAGCCGACGAACCATACCCAGGGGGCGAGGGAATGAGCAGTTCTTC.

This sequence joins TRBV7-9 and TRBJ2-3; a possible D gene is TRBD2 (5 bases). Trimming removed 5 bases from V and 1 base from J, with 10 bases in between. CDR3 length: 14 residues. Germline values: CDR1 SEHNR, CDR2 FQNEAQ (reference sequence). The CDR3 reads CASSILVRTDTQYF. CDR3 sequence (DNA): TGTGCCAGCAGCATACTAGTCCGCACAGATACGCAGTATTTT.

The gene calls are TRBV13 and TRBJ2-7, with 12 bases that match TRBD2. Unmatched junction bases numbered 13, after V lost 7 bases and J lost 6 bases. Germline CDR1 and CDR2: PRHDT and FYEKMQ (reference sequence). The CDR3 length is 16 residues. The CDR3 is CASNLGDLAGGREQYF. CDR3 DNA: TGTGCCAGCAATTTGGGGGACCTAGCGGGGGGGCGCGAGCAGTACTTC. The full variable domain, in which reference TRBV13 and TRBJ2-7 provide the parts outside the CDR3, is AAGVIQSPRHLIKEKRETATLKCYPIPRHDTVYWYQQGPGQDPQFLISFYEKMQSDKGSIPDRFSAQQFSDYHSELNMSSLELGDSALYFCASNLGDLAGGREQYFGPGTRLTVT.

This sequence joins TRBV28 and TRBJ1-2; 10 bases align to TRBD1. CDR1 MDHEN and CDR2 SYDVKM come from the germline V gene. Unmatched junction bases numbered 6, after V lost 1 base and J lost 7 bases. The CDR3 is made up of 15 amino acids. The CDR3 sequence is CASSLYRTGGPGYTF. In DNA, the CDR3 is TGTGCCAGCAGTTTATACCGGACAGGGGGACCTGGCTACACCTTC.

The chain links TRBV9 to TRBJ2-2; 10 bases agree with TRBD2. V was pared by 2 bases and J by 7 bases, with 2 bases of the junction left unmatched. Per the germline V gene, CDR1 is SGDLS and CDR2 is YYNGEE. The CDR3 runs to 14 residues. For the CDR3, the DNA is TGTGCCAGCAGCGTCGCTAGCGGGGGCGGGGAGCTGTTTTTT. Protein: CASSVASGGGELFF.

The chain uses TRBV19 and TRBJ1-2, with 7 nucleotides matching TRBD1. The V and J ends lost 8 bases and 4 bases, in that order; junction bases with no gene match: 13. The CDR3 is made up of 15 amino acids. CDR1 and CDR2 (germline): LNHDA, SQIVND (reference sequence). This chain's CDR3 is CASGTSGQGGYGYTF. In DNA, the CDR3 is TGTGCCAGTGGAACGAGTGGGCAGGGGGGCTATGGCTACACCTTC.

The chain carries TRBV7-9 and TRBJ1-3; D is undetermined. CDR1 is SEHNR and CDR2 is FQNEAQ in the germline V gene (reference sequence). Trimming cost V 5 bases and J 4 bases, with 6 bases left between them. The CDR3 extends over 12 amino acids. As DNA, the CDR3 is TGTGCCAGCAGCCGTACAGGAAACACCATATATTTT. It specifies CASSRTGNTIYF.